This TCR beta chain was identified during a study of graft-versus-host responses after intestinal transplantation. Germline V CDR1 and CDR2: SGHKS, YYEKEE (reference sequence). CDR3 length: 16 amino acids. Study-level points and caveats: Recipient marrow harbored GvH clones, some of which surfaced first in ileum or blood. Levels of circulating GvH clones at their peak were associated with early post-transplant HvG declines. Allografts of one patient group, those with graft-donor T cell macrochimerism, had high graft-versus-host to host-versus-graft clonal ratios.

With respect to this clone: No antigen is known for it. Germline is not matched at one junction end, which may reflect a read error.

Clones were sequenced by immunoSEQ multiplex PCR, and TCRdb holds only the in-frame ones, with some missing. The sample contains about 100,000 clones, roughly 87% of which appear only once. The sequence was collected from a human donor who was the organ donor for an intestinal transplant. The V call is TRBV5-5, the J call TRBJ1-3, with TRBD1 as a possible D gene (5 bases). The sequenced sample was unstimulated CD4+ T cells sorted from spleen or lymph node cells, obtained before transplant. CDR3: CASRLGDRDSGNTIYF. Here the CDR3 DNA reads TGTGCCAGCAGGTTGGGGGACCGAGACTCTGGAAACACCATATATTTT.